This is a list of T cell receptor beta chains from one sample in a study of Ad26.COV2.S vaccination and SARS-CoV-2 variants. Repertoires were generated with immunoSEQ multiplex PCR, while TCRdb's copy carries only in-frame clones and drops some. The repertoire holds around 86,000 clones, with more than 65% as singletons. The input for sequencing was peripheral blood, taken after recovery from COVID-19. The source of these receptors is a human donor who had recovered from COVID-19. The CDR3 runs from the conserved cysteine through the conserved F or W. Fields, in order: V gene, D gene, CDR3 protein. D genes are given only for firm matches.

TRBV28	TRBD1	CASSERQGGNQPQHF
TRBV29-1	.	CSAPTGPTEAFF
TRBV19	.	CASSISSGNGYTF
TRBV14	TRBD2	CASSPNPFGRADNEQFF
TRBV19	TRBD1	CASSETGVNEQFF
TRBV6-2/TRBV6-3	TRBD2	CASSYSLLAGGGETQYF
TRBV11-2	TRBD2	CASSSAGGGYEQYF
TRBV15	.	CATSRVEGVGTEAFF
TRBV5-1	.	CASSSTGNSGNTIYF
TRBV7-2	.	CASTESQGGEQYF
TRBV6-6	.	CASSYSDGGLEF
TRBV6-5	.	CASSFNTEDGYTF
TRBV14	.	CASSLRDFQETQYF
TRBV4-3	.	CASSQVEGRGYTF
TRBV7-8	.	CASSLEGWGSQAPPETQYF
TRBV2	.	CASRQGIGYEQYF
TRBV5-3	.	CVSFKSWERGGSNQPQHF
TRBV9	.	CASSGGPRPYEQYF
TRBV4-2	.	CASSLLARTNEKLFF
TRBV5-4	.	CASLDVGANEQFF
TRBV10-3	TRBD1	CAIRPGQENTEAFF
TRBV9	.	CASSVVLDGAYNEQFF
TRBV7-8	.	CASSLSDTQYF
TRBV5-4	TRBD2	CASSLRLAGGIGELFF
TRBV7-2	TRBD2	CASSLQREGLGGELFF
TRBV9	.	CASSVGPGDTYEQYF
TRBV27	.	CASSSLGSYNEQFF
TRBV2	.	CASSGAGDNQPQHF
TRBV7-2	TRBD2	CASSQLAGGRSYEQYF
TRBV7-3	TRBD2	CASSFGLAANTDTQYF
TRBV6-2/TRBV6-3	TRBD1	CASSWNRGESTGELFF
TRBV11-1	TRBD1	CASSARTGGYEQYF
TRBV6-2/TRBV6-3	.	CASSPQASEAFF
TRBV18	.	CASSPIPGLFGNTIYF
TRBV7-9	.	CASSHHRYRANTGELFF
TRBV28	TRBD2	CASSFMISGRAGETQYF
TRBV15	.	CATSRVSVLAGNTIYF
TRBV28	TRBD2	CASRIETVPFLAGVAGELFF
TRBV9	TRBD2	CASSAGTSGKGYNEQFF
TRBV12-3/TRBV12-4	TRBD1	CASGTGSGNTIYF
TRBV12-3/TRBV12-4	.	CASSFLFYEQFF
TRBV19	TRBD1	CASSISRDRVRELFF
TRBV28	.	CASRVQRNTEAFF
TRBV5-4	.	CASKGGVPSGANVLTF
TRBV5-6	.	CASSAWRTVSKETQYF
TRBV6-4	.	CASSHSGGSSGNTIYF
TRBV5-1	.	CASSLGTQSSYNEQFF
TRBV28	.	CASSFQGILYGYTF
TRBV28	.	CASSLTGQAYGYTF
TRBV6-4	.	CASSDAGLITYEQYF
TRBV28	.	CASSLTYQPQHF
TRBV3-1/TRBV3-2	.	CASSLGQPPRRGGYTF
TRBV7-2	.	CASSLGRGLVSYNEQFF
TRBV28	.	CATEKKTGFNEKLFF
TRBV5-8	.	CASSRSSESRGTNEKLFF